The T cell receptor beta chain described here comes from a study of T cells in Graves' hyperthyroidism and ophthalmopathy (dated by TCRdb to about 2019). Regarding the complete study: Peripheral blood was collected at initial diagnosis, before any treatment. To identify TCR V-J signatures that set the groups apart, the researchers used a discovery cohort of approximately 98 patients, made up of 43 with Graves' ophthalmopathy and about 60 with stable Graves' hyperthyroidism. The 95 to 100 discovery patients were randomly split 7:3 into training and test sets. Prospective prediction of ophthalmopathy was tested in an independent validation cohort of some 20 hyperthyroidism patients and some 17 patients who later progressed to ophthalmopathy. Once sampling was done, hyperthyroidism patients were given methimazole at a starting dose of 30 mg daily, whereas ophthalmopathy patients were given high-dose intravenous methylprednisolone. The paper reports TCR Vbeta CDR3 sequencing of 140 or so peripheral blood samples: 40 or so ophthalmopathy, approximately 74 hyperthyroidism and 17 progressor patients. Thyroid tissue and blood T-cell repertoires from six Graves' hyperthyroidism patients were also compared in the study.

On the study overall, not on this receptor specifically: In cross-validation, a model built on a 13 V-J signature told ophthalmopathy apart from stable hyperthyroidism with just under 90% sensitivity and approximately 84% specificity, and in testing the same model reached 80%/75%. Sample size was not statistically predetermined, and blinding of investigators to group allocation was not performed. In validation, progression to ophthalmopathy was predicted by the model with approximately 67% sensitivity and about 72% specificity, a median of about 6 months before onset. Blood samples also contained most of the expanded thyroid clonotypes (frequency above 0.001), which suggests that blood repertoires may reflect thyroid immune responses.

Hyperthyroidism patients were aged 18 to 65 years and newly diagnosed, with disease duration of less than 2 months. Patients with uncontrolled infections, other autoimmune diseases, pregnancy or lactation were excluded. Diagnoses were established on the basis of clinical symptoms, serum thyroxine and TRAb, thyroid ultrasound, and orbital computed tomography. For progressor patients, blood was drawn at the first diagnosis of hyperthyroidism, before any ophthalmopathy symptoms had appeared. PBMCs were isolated from more than 9 ml of fresh peripheral blood by Ficoll-Paque density gradient centrifugation. Progressor patients were initially diagnosed with Graves' hyperthyroidism and developed ophthalmopathy during follow-up. Trizol reagent was used to extract total RNA, and RNA quality was then checked on an Agilent 2100 Bioanalyzer. Spanning cysteine to phenylalanine, the CDR3 consists of 13 amino acids. Only the CDR3 DNA stays, 39 bases, in frame from base 1. Relative to germline, V is missing 5 bases and J is missing 4 bases, with 2 bases of the junction outside any gene match. CDR1 and CDR2, looked up from the germline V gene, are SGHAT and FQNNGV.

The TCR beta CDR3 regions were amplified from the RNA transcripts. For the first round of RT-PCR on the TCR CDR3, the HTBI primer set was used together with the Qiagen OneStep RT-PCR kit. Libraries were constructed in a second round of multiplex PCR, after which size selection and purification were carried out. Libraries were sequenced paired-end with 100 bp reads on an Illumina HiSeq2000. As for the authors' bioinformatics: SOAPnuke was used to process the raw data, with reads discarded if the reads contained adapters or uncalled bases, had a mean Phred below 15, or lacked an exact constant-primer or identifier match. High-quality paired reads were merged with COPE v1.2.5, and unique nucleotide sequences were defined as clonotypes. MiTCR v1.1 was used to align clonotypes to the IMGT TRBV, TRBD and TRBJ reference segments. The analysis was restricted to V-J combinations with a frequency above 0.0001, which together covered about 99% of the repertoires. A TCS score was defined as the ratio of F50 (clonal expansion) to E x V (chaos), with BLOSUM62-based TCRdist applied between CDR3 peptides within each V-J. Welch's t-statistics and random forest reduced around 510 V-J features to roughly 13, which were used in a naive Bayes classifier (R e1071). TCRdb trimmed public reads at Q25 via fastp, called clones via MiXCR and kept in-frame beta chains. Rows with one shared CDR3 protein collapse into an entry with the most common genes and DNA. It is TCRdb's table, rather than the study itself, that gives the V and J calls and clone size. The sample records fewer than 350,000 distinct CDR3 sequences, approximately 16% of which are singletons. The top ten constitute 30% of the sample.

This clonotype was detected ten times or more. This clone's antigen is unknown. No base-level quality is on record; no much larger clone is a single base apart. Sequences were obtained from blood. The sequence was collected from a woman between 45 and 60 years old with Graves' hyperthyroidism that later progressed to Graves' ophthalmopathy. The receptor chain draws on TRBV11-2 and TRBJ2-1; 7 bases in the middle match TRBD1. CDR3 loop: CASSRDRYNEQFF. The DNA is as follows: TGTGCCAGCAGCAGGGACAGATACAATGAGCAGTTCTTC.